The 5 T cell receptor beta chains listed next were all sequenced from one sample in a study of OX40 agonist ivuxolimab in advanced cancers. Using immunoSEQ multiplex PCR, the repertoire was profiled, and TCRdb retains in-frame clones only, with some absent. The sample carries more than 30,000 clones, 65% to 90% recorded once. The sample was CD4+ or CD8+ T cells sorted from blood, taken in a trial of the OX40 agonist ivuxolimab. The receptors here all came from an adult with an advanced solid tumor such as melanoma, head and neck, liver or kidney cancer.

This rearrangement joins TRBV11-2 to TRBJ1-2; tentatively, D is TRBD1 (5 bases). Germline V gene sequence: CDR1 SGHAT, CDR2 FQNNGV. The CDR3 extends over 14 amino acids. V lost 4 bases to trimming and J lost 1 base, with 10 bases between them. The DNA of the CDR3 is TGTGCCAGCAGCTACCAGGGACGTAACTATGGCTACACCTTC. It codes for CASSYQGRNYGYTF.

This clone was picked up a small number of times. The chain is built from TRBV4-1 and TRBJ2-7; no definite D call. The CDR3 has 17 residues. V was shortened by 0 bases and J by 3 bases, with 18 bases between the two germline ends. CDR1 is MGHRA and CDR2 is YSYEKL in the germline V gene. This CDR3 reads CASSQERTDLAGYEQYF. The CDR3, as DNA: TGCGCCAGCAGCCAAGAAAGAACAGATCTGGCAGGCTACGAGCAGTACTTC.

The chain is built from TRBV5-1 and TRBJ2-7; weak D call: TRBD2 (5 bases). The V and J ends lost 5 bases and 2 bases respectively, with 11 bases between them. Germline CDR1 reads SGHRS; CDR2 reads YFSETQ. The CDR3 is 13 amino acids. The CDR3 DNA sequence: TGCGCCAGCAGTCCCGGACTCACCTACGAGCAGTACTTC. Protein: CASSPGLTYEQYF.

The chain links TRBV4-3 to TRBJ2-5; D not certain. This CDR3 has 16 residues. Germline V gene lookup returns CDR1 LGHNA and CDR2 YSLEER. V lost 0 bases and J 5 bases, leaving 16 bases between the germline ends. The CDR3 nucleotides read TGCGCCAGCAGCCAAGATCCGTATCCCCGGGTGGAGACCCAGTACTTC. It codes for CASSQDPYPRVETQYF.

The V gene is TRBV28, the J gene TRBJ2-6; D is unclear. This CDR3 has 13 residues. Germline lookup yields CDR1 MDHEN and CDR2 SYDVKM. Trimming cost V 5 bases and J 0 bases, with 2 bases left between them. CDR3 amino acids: CASSHSGANVLTF. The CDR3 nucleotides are TGTGCCAGCAGTCACTCTGGGGCCAACGTCCTGACTTTC.